The sequence of this T cell receptor beta chain was determined in a study of T cell responses to AZD1222 COVID-19 vaccine. About this clone itself: What it binds is not known.

Data came from immunoSEQ multiplex PCR; TCRdb stores just in-frame clones and leaves some out. The sample lists about 140,000 clones; 70% to 90% were seen once. The CDR3 has 12 residues. V shed 4 bases and J shed 3 bases, with 9 bases lying between them. The germline V gene has CDR1 GTSNPN and CDR2 SVGIG (reference sequence). Whole-study findings and limits: Only after the peak T cell response were repertoires sampled. Spike-specific TCR depth and breadth grew after two AZD1222 doses.

The sample in question was peripheral blood, obtained on day 0 of AZD1222 vaccination. The V and J genes are TRBV30 and TRBJ1-1; a possible D gene is TRBD1 (5 bases). This sequence was found in an adult in good health. In nucleotides, the CDR3 is TGTGCCTGGAATCCGGGGGACACTGAAGCTTTCTTT. Translated, it gives CAWNPGDTEAFF.